This passage covers 30 T cell receptor beta chains from one sample sequenced in a study of T cells in Graves' hyperthyroidism and ophthalmopathy. RNA transcripts served as the template for amplifying TCR beta CDR3 regions. HTBI primers were used for first-round RT-PCR of the TCR CDR3. A single record per CDR3 protein comes from TCRdb applying MiXCR to the multiplex PCR reads. The data hold under 350,000 distinct CDR3 sequences, with roughly 23% observed a single time. The sequencing sample was made of blood. These receptors all stem from a woman in her fifties or sixties with Graves' hyperthyroidism.

This chain joins TRBV7-2 and TRBJ2-2; D ambiguous. V lost 2 bases to trimming and J lost 3 bases, with 7 bases between them. The germline V gene encodes CDR1 SGHTA and CDR2 FQGNSA. This CDR3 spans 14 amino acids. CDR3 nucleotide sequence: TGTGCCAGCAGCTTACCACACTACACCGGGGAGCTGTTTTTT. This codes for CASSLPHYTGELFF.

This clonotype has at least ten counts. The genes are TRBV9 and TRBJ2-6; D gene ambiguous. CDR1 and CDR2 (germline): SGDLS, YYNGEE. The CDR3 is 16 amino acids. Trimming took off 0 bases at V and 0 bases at J, with 7 bases between the two ends. CDR3 region: CASSVEWGSGANVLTF. For the CDR3, the DNA is TGTGCCAGCAGCGTAGAGTGGGGCTCTGGGGCCAACGTCCTGACTTTC.

The CDR3 sequence: CASSSTSGGLLGDIQYF. The CDR3 bases are TGTGCCAGCAGCTCGACTAGCGGGGGCCTACTCGGGGACATTCAGTACTTC. The chain links TRBV11-2 to TRBJ2-4, with TRBD2 matching over 12 bases. Trimming at V came to 4 bases and at J to 8 bases, leaving 12 bases not matched to a gene. Germline V lookup: CDR1 SGHAT, CDR2 FQNNGV. CDR3 length: 17 residues.

The V gene is TRBV6-2 or TRBV6-3, the J gene TRBJ1-4, with 7 bases that match TRBD1. The CDR3 length is 17 residues. With V trimmed by 4 bases and J by 8 bases, 16 bases remained unmatched. The germline V gene encodes CDR1 MNHEY and CDR2 SVGEGT. CDR3 in amino acids: CASSSRQGMGPGEKLFF. Here the CDR3 DNA reads TGTGCCAGCAGTTCCAGACAGGGAATGGGGCCAGGAGAAAAACTGTTTTTT.

The CDR3: CASSLYGDSLTEAFF. The CDR3 DNA reads as TGTGCCAGCAGTTTATATGGGGACAGCCTTACTGAAGCTTTCTTT. The V and J genes are TRBV12-3 or TRBV12-4 and TRBJ1-1; TRBD1 matches 7 bases. Trimming removed 2 bases from V and 5 bases from J; junction bases left unmatched: 8. CDR3 size: 15 residues.

This clonotype was counted at least ten times. The V and J genes are TRBV5-1 and TRBJ1-1; unclear D gene. The CDR3 extends over 14 amino acids. V was trimmed by 0 bases and J by 5 bases, leaving 11 bases between them. Germline CDR1 and CDR2: SGHRS and YFSETQ. This CDR3 is CASSLEAGMTEAFF. In nucleotides, the CDR3 is TGCGCCAGCAGCTTGGAAGCTGGGATGACTGAAGCTTTCTTT.

The CDR3, as DNA: TGTGCCAGCAGTCGGACAGGGTCCCACAATGAGCAGTTCTTC. Its protein is CASSRTGSHNEQFF. The chain carries TRBV28 and TRBJ2-1, with 8 bases fitting TRBD1. The junction had 5 bases not matched to a gene; V was cut back by 5 bases and J by 5 bases. The CDR3 loop spans 14 amino acids. Germline V CDR1 and CDR2: MDHEN, SYDVKM.

This clonotype was observed a few times. The CDR3 bases are TGTGCCAGCAGGAAAACCTACGAGCAGTACTTC. This codes for CASRKTYEQYF. This chain connects TRBV7-2 to TRBJ2-7; no firm D call. Germline values: CDR1 SGHTA, CDR2 FQGNSA. V gave up 6 bases and J gave up 2 bases, with 5 bases separating them. The CDR3 is made up of 11 amino acids.

The sample holds many counts of this clonotype. The chain recombines TRBV18 with TRBJ2-7; D perhaps matches TRBD2 (5 bases). This CDR3 comprises 13 residues. CDR1 is KGHSH, CDR2 LQKENI, per germline. V dropped 6 bases and J dropped 6 bases, with 15 bases sitting between them. CDR3 loop: CASSPTSSGEQYF. The CDR3 nucleotides read TGTGCCAGCTCGCCAACTAGTTCTGGCGAGCAGTACTTC.

The J gene is TRBJ2-5, the V gene TRBV6-5; D unclear. Germline CDR1 is MNHEY and CDR2 is SVGAGI. The CDR3 sequence is 14 residues long. V dropped 2 bases and J dropped 3 bases, with 10 bases sitting between them. The CDR3 sequence: CASSYRRPEETQYF. CDR3 DNA: TGTGCCAGCAGTTACCGTCGTCCGGAAGAGACCCAGTACTTC.

The chain couples TRBV20-1 to TRBJ2-7; 10 positions agree with TRBD1. Germline V lookup: CDR1 DFQATT, CDR2 SNEGSKA (reference sequence). V shed 3 bases, J shed 6 bases, and the junction held 8 bases outside the gene matches. The CDR3 extends over 14 amino acids. The CDR3 nucleotides read TGCAGTGCTAGGCCCGGGACAGGGGTAGGCGAGCAGTACTTC. Its protein product is CSARPGTGVGEQYF.

The chain combines TRBV11-2 with TRBJ2-1; 8 bases match TRBD2. J lost 8 bases, V lost 5 bases, and 17 bases had no gene match. CDR1 and CDR2 from the germline V gene are SGHAT and FQNNGV. The CDR3 has 17 residues. This CDR3 reads CASSPLRAGVGWDEQFF. The CDR3, as DNA: TGTGCCAGCAGCCCACTTCGAGCGGGAGTAGGGTGGGATGAGCAGTTCTTC.

Ten or more counts support this clonotype. This chain connects TRBV11-2 to TRBJ2-1, with no clear D. This CDR3 comprises 15 residues. V shed 2 bases and J shed 10 bases, with 18 bases lying between them. From germline, CDR1 is SGHAT and CDR2 FQNNGV. As DNA, the CDR3 is TGTGCCAGCAGCTTAAATCCCGCATTCGGAAACGAGCAGTTCTTC. The encoded protein is CASSLNPAFGNEQFF.

This chain uses TRBV7-9 with TRBJ1-4; D possibly corresponds to TRBD1 (6 bases). Germline V lookup: CDR1 SEHNR, CDR2 FQNEAQ (reference sequence). Trimming pared 4 bases from V and 7 bases from J, leaving 16 bases between. This CDR3 region has 15 residues. CDR3 in amino acids: CASSWTVTDGEKLFF. For the CDR3, the DNA is TGTGCCAGCAGCTGGACAGTTACCGATGGTGAAAAACTGTTTTTT.

This rearrangement joins TRBV20-1 to TRBJ2-7; tentatively, D is TRBD1 (6 bases). Germline-derived CDR1 and CDR2 are DFQATT and SNEGSKA (reference sequence). With 4 bases removed from V and 3 bases from J, the gap between germline ends came to 16 bases. The CDR3 has 14 amino acids. The CDR3 sequence: CSATRTGQLYEQYF. The CDR3 DNA reads TGCAGTGCTACTAGAACCGGACAGCTCTACGAGCAGTACTTC.

This clonotype was observed at least ten times. The chain uses TRBV20-1 and TRBJ2-5; 13 nucleotides match TRBD2. The CDR3 is 16 amino acids. The germline CDR1 and CDR2 sequences are DFQATT and SNEGSKA (reference sequence). The V and J ends lost 0 bases and 4 bases, in that order; junction bases with no gene match: 5. CDR3 sequence: CSARDTSGRAGETQYF. The CDR3 region has the DNA TGCAGTGCTAGAGATACTAGCGGGAGGGCTGGAGAGACCCAGTACTTC.

This clonotype was seen repeatedly, ten times or more. The chain uses TRBV29-1 and TRBJ2-7; D may be TRBD2 (5 bases). Trimming took off 4 bases at V and 3 bases at J, with 10 bases between the two ends. This CDR3 is 12 amino acids long. Germline loops: CDR1 SQVTM, CDR2 ANQGSEA. The CDR3 nucleotides are TGCAGCGTTGTTTTGGCGGGCTACGAGCAGTACTTC. Residues: CSVVLAGYEQYF.

The chain is built from TRBV7-8 and TRBJ2-5; 7 bases agree with TRBD2. The CDR3 length is 16 residues. Germline trimming cut 1 base from V and 2 bases from J; bases unmatched to any gene: 7. CDR1 is SGHVS and CDR2 is FQNEAQ in the germline V gene. CDR3 in amino acids: CASSLGSVAGQETQYF. DNA for the CDR3: TGTGCCAGCAGCTTAGGAAGTGTAGCGGGTCAAGAGACCCAGTACTTC.

The sample holds a few counts of this clonotype. The V call is TRBV30, the J call TRBJ1-5; D is unresolved. The germline V gene encodes CDR1 GTSNPN and CDR2 SVGIG (reference sequence). The CDR3 is made up of 15 amino acids. V was pared by 2 bases and J by 0 bases, with 11 bases between. DNA for the CDR3: TGTGCCTGGAGTATTTCGGTCAATAGCAATCAGCCCCAGCATTTT. It yields the protein CAWSISVNSNQPQHF.

The sample holds many counts of this clonotype. V is TRBV10-3 and J is TRBJ2-1, with 8 bases that match TRBD2. V lost 4 bases and J lost 5; bases outside the gene matches: 7. The CDR3 is 15 residues long. Germline values: CDR1 ENHRY, CDR2 SYGVKD. CDR3 coding DNA: TGTGCCATCAGTGTTATTAGCGGGGTGGACAATGAGCAGTTCTTC. Its translation: CAISVISGVDNEQFF.

A remark on this clonotype: Just one base apart from a much larger clone, this may be a read error. The chain links TRBV28 to TRBJ2-1; 8 bases agree with TRBD2. The germline CDR1 and CDR2 sequences are MDHEN and SYDVKM. The CDR3 has 15 residues. Germline trimming cut 5 bases from V and 0 bases from J; bases unmatched to any gene: 3. The CDR3 sequence: CASSILAGSYNEQFF. The CDR3 DNA sequence: TGTGCCAGCAGTATTCTAGCGGGCTCCTACAATGAGCAGTTCTTC.

The V and J genes are TRBV19 and TRBJ2-3, with D tentatively TRBD2 (6 bases). The CDR3 totals 15 residues. Germline V CDR1 and CDR2: LNHDA, SQIVND (reference sequence). V lost 4 bases to trimming and J lost 1 base, with 12 bases between them. This chain's CDR3 is CASSRLASGTDTQYF. Written as DNA, the CDR3 is TGTGCCAGTAGTAGGCTAGCGTCCGGCACAGATACGCAGTATTTT.

The chain employs TRBV13 and TRBJ1-2; 9 nucleotides match TRBD1. In germline, CDR1 is PRHDT, CDR2 FYEKMQ (reference sequence). The CDR3 sequence is 16 residues long. V lost 4 bases to trimming and J lost 6 bases; unmatched junction nucleotides: 12. CDR3 nucleotide sequence: TGTGCCAGCAGCTCGTATGGGGACAGGGAATCGAATGGCTACACCTTC. Its translation: CASSSYGDRESNGYTF.

Notes on this clonotype: The germline gene is not matched at one end of the junction; a read error may be the cause. V usage is TRBV2 and J usage is TRBJ2-7; no clear D. Germline CDR1 is SNHLY and CDR2 is FYNNEI. This CDR3 comprises 13 residues. The CDR3 nucleotides are TGTGCCTGCAGTGTCTTCCTCTCCTACGAGCAGTACTTC. Translation: CACSVFLSYEQYF.

This clonotype was recorded many times. The rearrangement links TRBV6-1 to TRBJ2-1; 13 bases are shared with TRBD2. The CDR3 covers 17 residues. Per germline, CDR1 MNHNS and CDR2 SASEGT. The junction had 10 bases not matched to a gene; V was cut back by 3 bases and J by 8 bases. The CDR3, as DNA: TGTGCCAGCAGTGATACTAGCGGGAGGGCCCTTTTGTATGAGCAGTTCTTC. Its translation is CASSDTSGRALLYEQFF.

This clonotype was seen repeatedly, ten times or more. V gene TRBV20-1 combines with J gene TRBJ2-2; TRBD1 agrees at 7 bases. Germline V lookup: CDR1 DFQATT, CDR2 SNEGSKA (reference sequence). Trimming removed 4 bases from V and 1 base from J; junction bases left unmatched: 6. The CDR3 is 15 amino acids. CDR3 DNA: TGCAGTGCTATTAACCGGGACAGGAACACCGGGGAGCTGTTTTTT. Its protein is CSAINRDRNTGELFF.

This chain connects TRBV4-2 to TRBJ2-3; 11 positions match TRBD2. V lost 0 bases, J lost 4 bases, and 3 bases stayed unmatched. The length of the CDR3 is 16 residues. CDR1 is LGHNA, CDR2 YNFKEQ, per germline. CDR3 region: CASSQDLAGGADTQYF. CDR3 nucleotides: TGTGCCAGCAGCCAAGACTTAGCGGGGGGGGCAGATACGCAGTATTTT.

The chain combines TRBV19 with TRBJ2-3, with D possibly being TRBD1 (5 bases). Germline V CDR1 and CDR2: LNHDA, SQIVND (reference sequence). Trimming stripped 3 bases from V and 1 base from J, with 17 bases between. This CDR3 region has 17 residues. Here the CDR3 reads CASSMRKGGAGTDTQYF. The DNA for the CDR3 is TGTGCCAGTAGTATGAGGAAGGGTGGGGCCGGCACAGATACGCAGTATTTT.

This clonotype was recorded a few times. A much bigger clone sits one base away, suggesting this may be a read error. The chain recombines TRBV7-8 with TRBJ2-5; the D gene is possibly TRBD2 (6 bases). Germline loops: CDR1 SGHVS, CDR2 FQNEAQ. Trimming took off 4 bases at V and 1 base at J, with 13 bases between the two ends. This CDR3 has 15 amino acids. CDR3 sequence: CASSYGSRRQETQYF. In DNA, the CDR3 is TGTGCCAGCAGCTACGGGAGCAGACGCCAAGAGACCCAGTACTTC.

A few counts support this clonotype. The rearrangement joins TRBV20-1 to TRBJ2-2; 9 positions agree with TRBD1. Per the germline V gene, CDR1 is DFQATT and CDR2 is SNEGSKA (reference sequence). This CDR3 is 16 amino acids long. V lost 3 bases, J lost 7 bases, and 12 bases stayed unmatched. CDR3 nucleotide sequence: TGCAGTGCTAGGGACCTCTACAGGGGGCAGAACGGGGAGCTGTTTTTT. It codes for CSARDLYRGQNGELFF.